One sample yielded the 4 T cell receptor beta chains listed below, sequenced in a study of cytomegalovirus exposure and HLA in healthy donors. Here immunoSEQ multiplex PCR was the method, and the copy in TCRdb shows in-frame clones only, minus some. The data show tens of thousands of clones, roughly 96% seen once. The sample was PBMCs. These receptors originate from a young man in good health and CMV-seronegative.

This rearrangement joins TRBV2 to TRBJ2-5; TRBD1 agrees at 7 bases. Germline-derived CDR1 and CDR2 are SNHLY and FYNNEI. This CDR3 has 15 amino acids. The junction had 8 bases not matched to a gene; V was cut back by 7 bases and J by 0 bases. The CDR3 sequence: CASMRDRAYQETQYF. In nucleotides, the CDR3 is TGTGCCAGCATGAGAGACAGGGCGTACCAAGAGACCCAGTACTTC.

The rearrangement uses TRBV5-5 and TRBJ2-5; 7 bases agree with TRBD2. Germline loops: CDR1 SGHKS, CDR2 YYEKEE (reference sequence). CDR3 length equals 13 residues. J was trimmed by 5 bases and V by 3 bases; bases with no gene match: 4. The CDR3 spells CASSWGGPETQYF. CDR3 DNA: TGTGCCAGCAGCTGGGGAGGGCCTGAGACCCAGTACTTC.

The chain employs TRBV28 and TRBJ2-2, with 11 bases identical to TRBD2. Trimming removed 3 bases from V and 7 bases from J; junction bases left unmatched: 4. This CDR3 contains 15 residues. Germline V gene lookup returns CDR1 MDHEN and CDR2 SYDVKM. This chain's CDR3 is CASSFVAGGYGELFF. The CDR3 DNA reads TGTGCCAGCAGTTTCGTAGCGGGAGGGTACGGGGAGCTGTTTTTT.

This clone was seen a single time. The chain carries TRBV28 and TRBJ2-7; D call uncertain. The germline gives CDR1 MDHEN, CDR2 SYDVKM. Trimming removed 5 bases at V and 3 bases at J, with 5 bases between. The CDR3 runs to 11 residues. The DNA for the CDR3 is TGTGCCAGCAGTGTCTACTACGAGCAGTACTTC. It codes for CASSVYYEQYF.